This T cell receptor beta chain appears in the sequencing data of a study of blood T cells in healthy people across ages (dated by TCRdb to 2014 to 2015). The study in broad terms: In model experiments, template switching captured roughly one uniquely barcoded TCR beta cDNA molecule for every two T cells. The study measured age-related changes in TCR beta repertoire diversity using deep sequencing normalized with unique cDNA molecular identifiers. Four age groups were formed from the donors: young (average approximately 15 years), middle-aged (approximately 40), aged (62) and long-lived (82). Donors of different ages were randomly distributed across sequencing lanes to avoid experimental bias. The study analyzed two additional independent replicas of 1 million unique cDNA reads from the same blood draw for two donors, one aged 18 to 30 and one aged 80 or older.

Libraries were constructed by 5' RACE. The reads were generated on an Illumina HiSeq 2500. A second PCR of roughly 6 to 12 cycles was run with a J-beta primer mix and a sample-barcoded 5' primer. Each TCR beta cDNA molecule received a unique molecular identifier from a template-switch 5' adaptor carrying 12 random nucleotides. Each sample yielded at least 3 million CDR3-containing paired-end reads. The Mint cDNA synthesis kit, primed by a TRBC-specific oligonucleotide, was used to synthesize first-strand cDNA from all RNA. Following uracil-DNA glycosylase treatment, a first 18-cycle PCR with universal primers M1SS and BC2_uni_R was performed on all cDNA. As for the original processing: Each sample was normalized by randomly selecting 1 million high-quality reads, each carrying a distinct molecular identifier. Instead of being binned into consensus sequences, reads that shared molecular identifiers were thrown out. MiTCR, with a Q25 quality threshold and the strictest error-elimination algorithm, was used for CDR3 identification, clonotype clustering and error correction. A nonparametric unseen species model with Euler transformation was used to estimate a lower bound on total TCR beta diversity. TCRdb passed the public sequencing reads through fastp at Q25 and MiXCR, retaining productive beta sequences. Each entry is one CDR3 protein sequence, shown with its most common DNA and genes. The V and J calls were not made by the authors but by TCRdb's processing. The sample has roughly 410,000 distinct CDR3 sequences on record, 45% to 60% of them singletons. The ten largest account for 45% to 55% of the sample.

What the research found in general, with its limitations: The CMV infection status of donors was not known, potentially confounding age-related changes in expanded clonotypes. Since profiling was done on bulk unsorted PBMCs, naive and antigen-experienced compartments could not be conclusively compared. As age increased, observed TCR beta diversity per million T cells dropped in a roughly linear way, and a significant reduction was already evident by age about 36. The long-lived group showed more naive CD4+ T cells, fewer expanded clones and increased TCR diversity than the aged group, suggesting age selection. There was a strong correlation between observed TCR beta diversity and the percentage of naive T cells measured by flow cytometry. Estimates of total diversity based on one million sequenced T cells were considered lower bounds and underestimates.

The V end gives up 7 bases and the J end 9 bases, leaving 11 bases in the junction not matched to a gene. The CDR3 has 13 amino acids, counting the end cysteine and phenylalanine. The kept DNA is CDR3 alone, 39 bases in frame from the first base. Systemically healthy Caucasian individuals from Russia, around 39 in total and aged roughly 6 to 100 years, were included as donors. Each donor gave approximately 9.3 milliliters of peripheral blood, collected into EDTA-treated Vacutainer tubes. Ficoll-Paque density-gradient centrifugation was used to isolate PBMCs, with at least 6 million per sample. Trizol reagent was used to extract total RNA from the PBMCs, yielding at least 5.5 micrograms per sample. Naive CD45RAhigh/CD27high T cell percentages were measured by flow cytometry on a PBMC aliquot from every donor. On this clonotype: The clone's antigen remains unknown. No base quality values were provided; no much bigger clone lies one nucleotide off.

The sequence came from a man aged 55 to 70 in good health. The sequence links TRBV12-3 or TRBV12-4 to TRBJ1-1; TRBD1 matches 7 bases in the middle. The source material was blood. The CDR3 is CASNSGTAWKAFF. The nucleotides read TGTGCCAGCAATTCCGGGACAGCCTGGAAAGCTTTCTTT.